This TCR beta chain was recovered during a study of T cell changes during pregnancy in multiple sclerosis. Germline values: CDR1 LNHDA, CDR2 SQIVND (reference sequence). J lost 5 bases, V lost 5 bases, and 13 bases had no gene match. This CDR3 is built from 17 residues. Profiling relied on immunoSEQ multiplex PCR, and the TCRdb table lists in-frame clones only, not all of them. Among about 80,000 clones listed, around 92% were seen once. The sample here was peripheral blood, taken before pregnancy. The genes are TRBV19 and TRBJ1-4; the match to TRBD1 covers 8 bases. The origin of this receptor is a female donor with multiple sclerosis, enrolled in a pregnancy study. The CDR3 DNA reads as TGTGCCAGTAGTCTCCCAACTGACAGGGGAAGGAATGAAAAACTGTTTTTT. As protein: CASSLPTDRGRNEKLFF.